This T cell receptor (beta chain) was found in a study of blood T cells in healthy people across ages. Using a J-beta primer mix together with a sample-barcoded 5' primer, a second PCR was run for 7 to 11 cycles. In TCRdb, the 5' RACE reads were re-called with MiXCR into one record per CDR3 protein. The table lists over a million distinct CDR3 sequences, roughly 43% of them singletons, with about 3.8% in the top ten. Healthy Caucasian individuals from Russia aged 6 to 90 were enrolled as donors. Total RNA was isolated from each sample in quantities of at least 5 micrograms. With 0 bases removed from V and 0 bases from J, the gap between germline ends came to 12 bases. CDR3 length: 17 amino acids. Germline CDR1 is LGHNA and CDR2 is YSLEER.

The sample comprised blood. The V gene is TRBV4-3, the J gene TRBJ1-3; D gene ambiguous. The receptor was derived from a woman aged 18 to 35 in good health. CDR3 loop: CASSQDGIRSSGNTIYF. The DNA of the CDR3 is TGCGCCAGCAGCCAAGACGGGATCCGGAGCTCTGGAAACACCATATATTTT.